This is a list of T cell receptor beta chains from one sample in a study of blood T cell repertoires in COVID-19. Sequenced by immunoSEQ multiplex PCR; TCRdb stores in-frame clones only, minus some. The sample shows hundreds of thousands of clones, about 80% of them seen only once. The sequenced sample consisted of peripheral blood. The source of these receptors is a woman aged 80 or over with acute or convalescent COVID-19. Each CDR3 is given with its conserved first and last residue. Each record gives: J gene, V gene, clone size, CDR3 protein. Some rows have no size entry. The others give once, few or many, or a class for an expanded clone.

TRBJ2-1 | TRBV4-1 | . | CASSQDVRGWWQFF
TRBJ2-1 | TRBV7-2 | . | CASSLSGRALGDNEQFF
TRBJ1-2 | TRBV4-2 | few | CASSPGQGGGYYGYTF
TRBJ2-3 | TRBV11-2 | . | CASSLGGLAGHTQYF
TRBJ2-1 | TRBV5-1 | . | CASSLLQGASNEQFF
TRBJ2-3 | TRBV6-6 | . | CASSYSGQPVAQYF
TRBJ1-5 | TRBV7-8 | . | CASSFDSDQPQHF
TRBJ1-5 | TRBV19 | . | CASSISGPQHF
TRBJ1-1 | TRBV13 | few | CASSRVSGDRVAFF
TRBJ1-3 | TRBV9 | once | CASSVGDRRSGNTIYF
TRBJ1-2 | TRBV28 | . | CASSLTLPTVSMYGYTF
TRBJ2-7 | TRBV7-2 | . | CASSLGTFPYEQYF
TRBJ1-1 | TRBV18 | . | CASSWTSSDTEAFF
TRBJ2-5 | TRBV3-1/TRBV3-2 | . | CASSQRGGEETQYF
TRBJ2-1 | TRBV6-5 | . | CASSFEGLEQFF
TRBJ1-6 | TRBV5-1 | . | CASRQTGYYNSPLHF
TRBJ2-3 | TRBV5-1 | . | CASLAGPGTDTQYF
TRBJ1-2 | TRBV7-9 | few | CASSRAGANLSYGYTF
TRBJ2-7 | TRBV6-1 | . | CASSEALGGSYEQYF
TRBJ1-1 | TRBV15 | once | CATSRGGPGGETEAFF
TRBJ1-2 | TRBV7-2 | . | CASSSSGQARGYGYTF
TRBJ2-7 | TRBV5-1 | . | CASSYRSSEGDEQYF
TRBJ2-2 | TRBV7-6 | . | CASSPRTRENTGELFF
TRBJ2-1 | TRBV7-9 | . | CASSATGVNEQFF
TRBJ1-5 | TRBV7-2 | . | CASQGASNQPQHF
TRBJ2-2 | TRBV11-3 | . | CASSLEDEWTSGRADTGELFF
TRBJ2-1 | TRBV25-1 | . | CASSEYISGSSYNEQFF
TRBJ1-5 | TRBV5-6 | few | CASSLGRGLYSNQPQHF
TRBJ2-5 | TRBV5-4 | . | CASSLTSGSQETQYF
TRBJ2-5 | TRBV5-4 | . | CASSSGLAGGQETQYF
TRBJ2-3 | TRBV6-2/TRBV6-3 | . | CASSYSLASTDTQYF
TRBJ1-3 | TRBV6-6 | . | CASSHRDGRGVTNTIYF
TRBJ2-3 | TRBV9 | . | CASRGQGTDTQYF
TRBJ2-1 | TRBV12-5 | . | CASGLVIGAGDNEQFF
TRBJ2-7 | TRBV6-1 | once | CASSDWWDSKYEQYF
TRBJ1-1 | TRBV19 | . | CASTEDRGLQAFF
TRBJ2-5 | TRBV5-1 | . | CASSFGTGQETQYF
TRBJ1-1 | TRBV29-1 | few | CSVDRGNTEAFF
TRBJ1-5 | TRBV28 | . | CASSSTGKSNQPQHF
TRBJ2-1 | TRBV28 | . | CASGSGTSGHREQFF
TRBJ2-4 | TRBV4-1 | . | CASSQATSGGAGNIQYF
TRBJ2-7 | TRBV7-8 | . | CASSLYRREVYEQYF
TRBJ2-5 | TRBV28 | once | CASSLRTSDETQYF
TRBJ2-1 | TRBV2 | . | CASSPRTGLPNEQFF
TRBJ1-3 | TRBV27 | . | CASSYSRQGRNTIYF
TRBJ2-1 | TRBV11-2 | once | CASSLGGGGYNEQFF
TRBJ1-1 | TRBV19 | . | CASSTGLDRAAFF
TRBJ2-1 | TRBV18 | . | CASSPPRGQGSSYNEQFF
TRBJ1-1 | TRBV6-6 | . | CASSPGQGARNTEAFF
TRBJ2-7 | TRBV3-1/TRBV3-2 | few | CASSQGRGLAGRVGYEQYF
TRBJ2-5 | TRBV2 | . | CASSEASSGRETQYF
TRBJ1-2 | TRBV7-9 | once | CASSLLLPGQINYGYTF
TRBJ1-2 | TRBV18 | . | CASSPLGGSSYGYTF
TRBJ1-5 | TRBV27 | . | CASSGTGEGQPQHF
TRBJ1-2 | TRBV6-6 | . | CASSDRNVNYGYTF